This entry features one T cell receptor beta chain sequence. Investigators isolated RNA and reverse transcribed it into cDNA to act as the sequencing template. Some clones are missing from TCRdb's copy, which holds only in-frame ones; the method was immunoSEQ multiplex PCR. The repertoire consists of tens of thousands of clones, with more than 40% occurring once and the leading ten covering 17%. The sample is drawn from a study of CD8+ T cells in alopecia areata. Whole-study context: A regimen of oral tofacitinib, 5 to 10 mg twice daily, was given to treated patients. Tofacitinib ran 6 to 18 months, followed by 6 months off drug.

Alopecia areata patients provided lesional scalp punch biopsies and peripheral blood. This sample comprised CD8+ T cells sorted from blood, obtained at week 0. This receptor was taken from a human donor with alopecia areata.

The CDR3 DNA reads as TGTGCCAGCAGCTACTACGGGGGGGCCAACGTCCTGACTTTC. Translation gives CASSYYGGANVLTF. The chain links TRBV7-2 to TRBJ2-6, with D uncertain. Germline V lookup: CDR1 SGHTA, CDR2 FQGNSA. V shed 4 bases and J shed 4 bases, with 8 bases lying between them. This CDR3 contains 14 residues.